The clone carrying this T cell receptor beta chain was found a few times. The antigen is unknown. The data derive from a study of response to subunit inactivated influenza vaccine. Study-wide results and caveats: Authors suggested each seasonal influenza vaccination recruits few new T cells.

TCRdb independently ran MiXCR on the RT-PCR reads; one entry per CDR3 protein. This sample has about half a million distinct CDR3 sequences, with about a tenth found just once. The V gene's germline CDR1 is SQVTM and CDR2 ANQGSEA. This CDR3 has 16 amino acids. Losses at the gene ends were 4 bases for V and 3 bases for J; bases not matched to a gene: 9. The specimen was PBMCs from blood, collected about 6 weeks after vaccination. V and J are TRBV29-1 and TRBJ2-1, with 10 bases matching TRBD2. The sequence was obtained from a man aged 45-65 years who received an inactivated influenza vaccine. For the CDR3, the DNA is TGCAGCGTTGTCCCTAGCGGGGGACCGAACTACAATGAGCAGTTCTTC. Protein product: CSVVPSGGPNYNEQFF.